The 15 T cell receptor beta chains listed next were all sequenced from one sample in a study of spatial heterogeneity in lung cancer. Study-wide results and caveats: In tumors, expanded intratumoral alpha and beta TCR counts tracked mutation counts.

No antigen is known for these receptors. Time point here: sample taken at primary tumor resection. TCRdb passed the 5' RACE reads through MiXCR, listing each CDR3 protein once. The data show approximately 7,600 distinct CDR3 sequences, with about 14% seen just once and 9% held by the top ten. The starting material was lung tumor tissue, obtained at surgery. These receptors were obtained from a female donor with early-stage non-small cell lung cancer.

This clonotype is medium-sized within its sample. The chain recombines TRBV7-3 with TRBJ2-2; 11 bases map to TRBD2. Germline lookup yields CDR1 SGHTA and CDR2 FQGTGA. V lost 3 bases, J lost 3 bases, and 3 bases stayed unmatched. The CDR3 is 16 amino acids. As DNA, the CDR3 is TGTGCCAGCAGCTTGTGGGGACTAGCGGACACCGGGGAGCTGTTTTTT. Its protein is CASSLWGLADTGELFF.

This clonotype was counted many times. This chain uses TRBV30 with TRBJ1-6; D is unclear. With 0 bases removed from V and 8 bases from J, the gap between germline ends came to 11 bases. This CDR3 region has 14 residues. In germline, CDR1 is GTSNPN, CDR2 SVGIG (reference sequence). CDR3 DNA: TGTGCCTGGAGTGTGGGCAGTGACTATTCACCCCTCCACTTT. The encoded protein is CAWSVGSDYSPLHF.

CDR3 region: CASSLLGAGELFF. Written as DNA, the CDR3 is TGTGCCAGCAGTTTACTGGGGGCCGGGGAGCTGTTTTTT. The J gene is TRBJ2-2, the V gene TRBV28; D is perhaps TRBD1 or TRBD2 (5 bases each). Deletions cut 2 bases from V and 6 bases from J, with 7 bases between. The germline V gene has CDR1 MDHEN and CDR2 SYDVKM. This CDR3 spans 13 amino acids. Drawing the rest from reference TRBV28 and TRBJ2-2, the complete variable domain is DVKVTQSSRYLVKRTGEKVFLECVQDMDHENMFWYRQDPGLGLRLIYFSYDVKMKEKGDIPEGYSVSREKKERFSLILESASTNQTSMYLCASSLLGAGELFFGEGSRLTVL.

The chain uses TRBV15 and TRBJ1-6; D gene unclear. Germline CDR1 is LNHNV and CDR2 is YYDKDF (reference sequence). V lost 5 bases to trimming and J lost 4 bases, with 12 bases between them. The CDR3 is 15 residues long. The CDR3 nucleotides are TGTGCCACCAGCGTTAGTCTTGGGTATAATTCACCCCTCCACTTT. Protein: CATSVSLGYNSPLHF.

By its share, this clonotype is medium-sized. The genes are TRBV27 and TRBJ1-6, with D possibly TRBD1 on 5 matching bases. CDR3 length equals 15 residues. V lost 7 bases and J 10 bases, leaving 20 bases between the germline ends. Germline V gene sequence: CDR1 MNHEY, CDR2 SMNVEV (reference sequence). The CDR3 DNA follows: TGTGCCAGCACCTGGGGCCCGGGACGGGGCTCACCCCTCCACTTT. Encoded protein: CASTWGPGRGSPLHF.

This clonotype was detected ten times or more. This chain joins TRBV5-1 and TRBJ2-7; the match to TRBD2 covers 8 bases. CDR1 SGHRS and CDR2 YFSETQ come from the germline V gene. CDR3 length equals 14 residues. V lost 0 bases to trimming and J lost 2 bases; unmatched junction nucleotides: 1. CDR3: CASSLAGGPYEQYF. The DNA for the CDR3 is TGCGCCAGCAGCTTGGCGGGGGGGCCCTACGAGCAGTACTTC.

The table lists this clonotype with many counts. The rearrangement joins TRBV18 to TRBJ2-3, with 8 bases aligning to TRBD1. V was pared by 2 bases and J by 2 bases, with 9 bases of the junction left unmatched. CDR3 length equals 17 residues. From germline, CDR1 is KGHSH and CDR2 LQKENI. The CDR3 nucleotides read TGTGCCAGCTCACCAGCCTACCAGGGGGCTCTCACAGATACGCAGTATTTT. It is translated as CASSPAYQGALTDTQYF.

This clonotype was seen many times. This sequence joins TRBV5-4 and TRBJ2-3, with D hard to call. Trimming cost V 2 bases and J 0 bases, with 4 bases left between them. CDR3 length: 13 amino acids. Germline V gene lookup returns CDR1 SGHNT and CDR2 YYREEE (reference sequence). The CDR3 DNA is TGTGCCAGCAGCTTTATTAGCACAGATACGCAGTATTTT. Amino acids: CASSFISTDTQYF. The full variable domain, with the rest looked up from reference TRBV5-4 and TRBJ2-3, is ETGVTQSPTHLIKTRGQQVTLRCSSQSGHNTVSWYQQALGQGPQFIFQYYREEENGRGNFPPRFSGLQFPNYSSELNVNALELDDSALYLCASSFISTDTQYFGPGTRLTVL.

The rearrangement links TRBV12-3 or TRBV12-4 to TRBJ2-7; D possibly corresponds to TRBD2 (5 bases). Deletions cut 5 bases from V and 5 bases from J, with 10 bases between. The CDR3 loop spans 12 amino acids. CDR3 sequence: CASSLGGDEQYF. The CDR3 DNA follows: TGTGCCAGCAGTCTCGGAGGTGACGAGCAGTACTTC.

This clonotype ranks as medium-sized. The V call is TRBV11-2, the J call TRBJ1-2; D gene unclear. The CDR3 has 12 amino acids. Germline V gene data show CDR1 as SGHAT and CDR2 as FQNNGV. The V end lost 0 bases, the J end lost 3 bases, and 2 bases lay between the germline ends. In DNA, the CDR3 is TGTGCCAGCAGCTTAGACCACTATGGCTACACCTTC. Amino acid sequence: CASSLDHYGYTF.

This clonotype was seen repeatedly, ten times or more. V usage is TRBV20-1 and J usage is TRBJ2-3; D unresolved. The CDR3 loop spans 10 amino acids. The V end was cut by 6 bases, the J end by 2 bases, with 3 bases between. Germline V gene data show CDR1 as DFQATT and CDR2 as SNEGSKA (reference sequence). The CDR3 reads CSATTDTQYF. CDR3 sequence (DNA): TGCAGTGCGACCACAGATACGCAGTATTTT.

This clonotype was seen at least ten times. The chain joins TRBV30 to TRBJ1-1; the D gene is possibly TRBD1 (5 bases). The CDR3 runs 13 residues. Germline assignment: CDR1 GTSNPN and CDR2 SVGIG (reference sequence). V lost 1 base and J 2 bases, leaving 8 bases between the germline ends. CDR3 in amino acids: CAWSGGFNTEAFF. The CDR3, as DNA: TGTGCCTGGAGTGGGGGGTTTAACACTGAAGCTTTCTTT. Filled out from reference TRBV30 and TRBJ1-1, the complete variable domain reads SQTIHQWPATLVQPVGSPLSLECTVEGTSNPNLYWYRQAAGRGLQLLFYSVGIGQISSEVPQNLSASRPQDRQFILSSKKLLLSDSGFYLCAWSGGFNTEAFFGQGTRLTVV.

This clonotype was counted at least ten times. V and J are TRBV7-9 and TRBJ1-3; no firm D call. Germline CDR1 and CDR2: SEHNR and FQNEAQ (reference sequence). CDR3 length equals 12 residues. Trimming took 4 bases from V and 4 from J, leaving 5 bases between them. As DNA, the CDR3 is TGTGCCAGCAGCTCCACAGGAAACACCATATATTTT. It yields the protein CASSSTGNTIYF.

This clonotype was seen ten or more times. Written as DNA, the CDR3 is TGCAGTGCTAGGCGGAGGGCGTCCTACAATGAGCAGTTCTTC. Encoded protein: CSARRRASYNEQFF. This chain joins TRBV20-1 and TRBJ2-1, with D possibly matching TRBD2 (6 bases). Trimming pared 3 bases from V and 1 base from J, leaving 10 bases between. CDR1 and CDR2 from the germline V gene are DFQATT and SNEGSKA (reference sequence). The CDR3 is 14 residues long.

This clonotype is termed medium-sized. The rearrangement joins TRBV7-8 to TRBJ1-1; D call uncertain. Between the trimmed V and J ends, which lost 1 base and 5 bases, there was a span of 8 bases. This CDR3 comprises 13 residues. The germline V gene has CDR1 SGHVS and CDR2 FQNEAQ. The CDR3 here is CASSLERPTEAFF. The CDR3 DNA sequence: TGTGCCAGCAGCTTAGAGAGACCGACTGAAGCTTTCTTT. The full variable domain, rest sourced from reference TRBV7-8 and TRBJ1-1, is GAGVSQSPRYKVAKRGQDVALRCDPISGHVSLFWYQQALGQGPEFLTYFQNEAQLDKSGLPSDRFFAERPEGSVSTLKIQRTQQEDSAVYLCASSLERPTEAFFGQGTRLTVV.